Presented here are 6 T cell receptor beta chains from one specimen sequenced in a study of blood T cell repertoires in COVID-19. The repertoire was sequenced with immunoSEQ multiplex PCR; TCRdb's copy has only in-frame clones and lacks some. Here the sample spans about 440,000 clones, approximately 90% being singletons. The specimen was peripheral blood. These TCRs come from a woman aged 25 to 39 with acute or convalescent COVID-19.

The chain has TRBV9 and TRBJ1-5, with D possibly matching TRBD1 (6 bases). V was pared by 3 bases and J by 4 bases, with 11 bases between. Germline CDR1 reads SGDLS; CDR2 reads YYNGEE. This CDR3 comprises 14 residues. DNA of the CDR3: TGTGCCAGCAGCGCAGGACAGCCAAATCAGCCCCAGCATTTT. This translates into CASSAGQPNQPQHF.

The rearrangement joins TRBV19 to TRBJ2-7, with 11 bases aligning to TRBD1. The CDR3 consists of 15 residues. Unmatched junction bases numbered 3, after V lost 3 bases and J lost 2 bases. The V gene's germline CDR1 is LNHDA and CDR2 SQIVND (reference sequence). This CDR3 reads CASSMVDRGPYEQYF. CDR3 DNA: TGTGCCAGTAGTATGGTGGACAGGGGGCCCTACGAGCAGTACTTC.

On this clone: A read error may produce the germline difference seen at one junction end. CDR3 loop: CASSSNPMTGTLDF. The CDR3 DNA follows: TGTGCCAGCAGCTCTAACCCTATGACAGGGACCCTCGACTTC. V usage is TRBV5-4 and J usage is TRBJ2-7; 7 bases are shared with TRBD1. CDR3 length equals 14 residues. From germline, CDR1 is SGHNT and CDR2 YYREEE (reference sequence).

This clone was seen more than once but under ten times. This chain uses TRBV10-3 with TRBJ1-6, with TRBD1 matching over 7 bases. V lost 6 bases and J lost 9; bases outside the gene matches: 8. The V gene's germline CDR1 is ENHRY and CDR2 SYGVKD. The CDR3 runs 14 residues. The CDR3 region has the DNA TGTGCCATCAGGGAGGGAGGGGGCGGTTCACCCCTCCACTTT. This sequence encodes CAIREGGGGSPLHF.

The chain links TRBV3-1 (or the pseudogene TRBV3-2) to TRBJ2-3, with a possible D match to TRBD1 (6 bases). V was cut by 1 base and J by 3 bases, with 14 bases left in between. Germline V gene data show CDR1 as LGHDT and CDR2 as YNNKEL (reference sequence). The CDR3 length is 16 residues. CDR3 residues: CASSQGVGAGTDTQYF. The CDR3 DNA is TGTGCCAGCAGCCAAGGAGTGGGGGCTGGAACAGATACGCAGTATTTT.

The chain is built from TRBV6-1 and TRBJ1-6; TRBD1 agrees at 9 bases. Trimming at V came to 3 bases and at J to 7 bases, leaving 10 bases not matched to a gene. This CDR3 has 17 residues. The V gene's germline CDR1 is MNHNS and CDR2 SASEGT. CDR3 amino acids: CASSETGTGFRNSPLHF. In nucleotides, the CDR3 is TGTGCCAGCAGTGAGACCGGGACAGGGTTTCGGAATTCACCCCTCCACTTT.